Below, 3 T cell receptor beta chains from the same sample are listed, as sequenced in a study of metastatic and nonmetastatic thyroid tumors. Each patient went into thyroid surgery without having received any treatment. TCRdb ran MiXCR on the PCR reads. The sample lists thousands of clones, around 28% occurring once. Sequencing input: tumor tissue. These receptors were obtained from a female donor with papillary thyroid cancer or a benign thyroid nodule (not recorded which). Some clones in this sample may be carry-over from other donors' samples.

The chain recombines TRBV20-1 with TRBJ1-1; maybe TRBD1 (5 bases). V was trimmed by 6 bases and J by 1 base, leaving 12 bases between them. Germline CDR1 DFQATT, CDR2 SNEGSKA (reference sequence). This CDR3 contains 13 residues. For the CDR3, the DNA is TGCAGTGCAACGGAGGGGCGGAACACTGAAGCTTTCTTT. Amino acids: CSATEGRNTEAFF.

This clone was seen at least ten times. The genes are TRBV29-1 and TRBJ1-2, with 7 positions matching TRBD1. Germline V gene data show CDR1 as SQVTM and CDR2 as ANQGSEA. Germline trimming cut 5 bases from V and 4 bases from J; bases unmatched to any gene: 7. This CDR3 has 13 residues. CDR3: CSVREGASYGYTF. Written as DNA, the CDR3 is TGCAGCGTTCGCGAGGGGGCGAGCTATGGCTACACCTTC.

CDR3 sequence: CASSIWGNTEAFF. CDR3 bases: TGTGCCAGTAGTATTTGGGGGAACACTGAAGCTTTCTTT. The V gene is TRBV19, the J gene TRBJ1-1; D call uncertain. Germline CDR1 is LNHDA and CDR2 is SQIVND (reference sequence). This CDR3 has 13 amino acids. Trimming shortened V by 3 bases and J by 1 base, and 6 bases separated the two germline ends.